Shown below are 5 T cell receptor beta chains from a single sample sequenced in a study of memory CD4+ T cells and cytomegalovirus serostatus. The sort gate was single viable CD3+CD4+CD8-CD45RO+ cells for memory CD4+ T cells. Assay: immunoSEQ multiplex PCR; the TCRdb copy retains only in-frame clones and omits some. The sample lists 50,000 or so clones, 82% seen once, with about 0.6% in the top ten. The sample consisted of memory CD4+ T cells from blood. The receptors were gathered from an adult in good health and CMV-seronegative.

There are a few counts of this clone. The CDR3 DNA sequence: TGTGCCACCATAGCGGGGGAAGCACGTCGCACTGAAGCTTTCTTT. This sequence encodes CATIAGEARRTEAFF. This chain uses TRBV6-1 with TRBJ1-1, with D tentatively TRBD1 (5 bases). CDR3 length: 15 amino acids. Germline V gene data show CDR1 as MNHNS and CDR2 as SASEGT. Trimming removed 10 bases at V and 4 bases at J, with 22 bases between.

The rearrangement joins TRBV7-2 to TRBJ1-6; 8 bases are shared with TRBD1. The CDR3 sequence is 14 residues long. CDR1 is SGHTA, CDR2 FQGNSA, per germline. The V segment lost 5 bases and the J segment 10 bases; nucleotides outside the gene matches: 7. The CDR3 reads CASSMGQARSPLHF. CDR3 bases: TGTGCCAGCAGCATGGGACAGGCTAGGTCACCCCTCCACTTT.

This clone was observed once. The CDR3: CASTGGDGTEAFF. The DNA of the CDR3 is TGTGCCAGCACTGGGGGGGACGGCACTGAAGCTTTCTTT. The chain has TRBV28 and TRBJ1-1; perhaps TRBD1 as D (5 bases). This CDR3 contains 13 residues. CDR1 and CDR2 from the germline V gene are MDHEN and SYDVKM. With 7 bases removed from V and 4 bases from J, the gap between germline ends came to 13 bases. The complete variable domain, with remaining parts taken from reference TRBV28 and TRBJ1-1, reads DVKVTQSSRYLVKRTGEKVFLECVQDMDHENMFWYRQDPGLGLRLIYFSYDVKMKEKGDIPEGYSVSREKKERFSLILESASTNQTSMYLCASTGGDGTEAFFGQGTRLTVV.

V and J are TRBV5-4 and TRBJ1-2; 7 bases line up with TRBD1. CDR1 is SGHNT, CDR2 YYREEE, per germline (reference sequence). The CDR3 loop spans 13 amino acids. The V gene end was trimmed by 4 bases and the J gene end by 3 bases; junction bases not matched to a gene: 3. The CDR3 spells CASSLQGYYGYTF. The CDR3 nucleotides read TGTGCCAGCAGCCTACAGGGGTACTATGGCTACACCTTC.

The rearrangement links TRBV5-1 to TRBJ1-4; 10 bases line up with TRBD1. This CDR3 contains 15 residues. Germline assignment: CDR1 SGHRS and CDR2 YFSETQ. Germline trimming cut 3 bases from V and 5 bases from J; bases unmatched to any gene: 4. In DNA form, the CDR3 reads TGCGCCAGCAGCTGGACAGGGGGAGAGAATGAAAAACTGTTTTTT. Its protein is CASSWTGGENEKLFF.